The 15 T cell receptor beta chains listed next were all sequenced from one sample in a study of shared clonotypes between healthy human individuals. Terminally differentiated effector memory CD45RA+ cells were left out of the naive CD8 fraction, which was CD45RO-negative and positively selected for CCR7. Profiled with immunoSEQ multiplex PCR; TCRdb holds only in-frame clones, not every one. The sample holds about 2.1 million clones, just over 90% seen once. Sequencing was performed on naive CD8+ T cells from PBMCs. The receptors here all came from a man aged 18 to 30 in good health. Some clones in this sample may be carry-over from other donors' samples.

The chain joins TRBV7-3 to TRBJ2-1; TRBD2 matches 11 bases. Germline values: CDR1 SGHTA, CDR2 FQGTGA. Trimming took 5 bases from V and 4 from J; bases not matched to a gene: 7. This CDR3 has 16 amino acids. The chain's CDR3 is CASSPHGTSGYNEQFF. Here the CDR3 DNA reads TGTGCCAGCAGCCCCCATGGGACTAGCGGATACAATGAGCAGTTCTTC.

This clone was seen a single time. The J gene is TRBJ1-1, the V gene TRBV5-4; the D is unclear. The V and J ends lost 3 bases and 4 bases respectively, with 7 bases between them. The V gene's germline CDR1 is SGHNT and CDR2 YYREEE (reference sequence). The CDR3 has 12 residues. CDR3 protein: CASSWGITEAFF. Written as DNA, the CDR3 is TGTGCCAGCAGCTGGGGTATCACTGAAGCTTTCTTT.

J is TRBJ1-2 and V is TRBV28, with D perhaps TRBD1 (5 bases). Trimming cost V 8 bases and J 4 bases, with 17 bases left between them. Germline CDR1 and CDR2: MDHEN and SYDVKM. This CDR3 comprises 14 residues. CDR3: CASVGAGMLYGYTF. CDR3 nucleotide sequence: TGTGCCAGCGTCGGCGCAGGGATGCTCTATGGCTACACCTTC.

This chain links TRBV7-8 with TRBJ1-3; D possibly corresponds to TRBD1 (5 bases). The CDR3 length is 15 residues. Trimming shortened V by 7 bases and J by 1 base, and 14 bases separated the two germline ends. Germline CDR1 is SGHVS and CDR2 is FQNEAQ. The CDR3 nucleotides are TGTGCCAGCAACCCCGGGGCAGGGTCTGGAAACACCATATATTTT. This translates into CASNPGAGSGNTIYF.

V gene TRBV19 combines with J gene TRBJ1-2; maybe TRBD1 (6 bases). The CDR3 consists of 16 residues. Trimming pared 5 bases from V and 4 bases from J, leaving 20 bases between. Germline V lookup: CDR1 LNHDA, CDR2 SQIVND (reference sequence). The CDR3 region is CASSRDTQTVRYGYTF. In DNA, the CDR3 is TGTGCCAGTAGTCGGGACACCCAGACCGTCCGCTATGGCTACACCTTC.

The V gene is TRBV28, the J gene TRBJ2-1; the match to TRBD2 covers 9 bases. The CDR3 length is 14 residues. V lost 6 bases, J lost 6 bases, and 6 bases stayed unmatched. The germline gives CDR1 MDHEN, CDR2 SYDVKM. Here the CDR3 reads CASRRTSEGNEQFF. CDR3 bases: TGTGCCAGCAGGAGGACTAGCGAGGGCAATGAGCAGTTCTTC.

The rearrangement joins TRBV4-1 to TRBJ1-5; a possible D gene is TRBD1 (6 bases). Trimming removed 2 bases at V and 4 bases at J, with 9 bases between. The CDR3 has 14 residues. The germline CDR1 and CDR2 sequences are MGHRA and YSYEKL. The chain's CDR3 is CASSQSQGNQPQHF. The CDR3 nucleotides are TGCGCCAGCAGCCAATCTCAGGGGAATCAGCCCCAGCATTTT.

The V and J genes are TRBV6-4 and TRBJ2-7; weak D call: TRBD1 (6 bases). V was shortened by 5 bases and J by 1 base, with 15 bases between the two germline ends. This CDR3 is built from 15 residues. The germline V gene has CDR1 MRHNA and CDR2 SNTAGT. CDR3 region: CASSPGTINSYEQYF. As DNA, the CDR3 is TGTGCCAGCAGTCCCGGGACAATTAATTCCTACGAGCAGTACTTC.

This chain uses TRBV5-1 with TRBJ2-1; D gene unclear. V lost 4 bases to trimming and J lost 7 bases, with 9 bases between them. The V gene's germline CDR1 is SGHRS and CDR2 YFSETQ. The CDR3 covers 12 residues. CDR3 nucleotides: TGCGCCAGCAGCGCTAGTGCGAATGAGCAGTTCTTC. This encodes CASSASANEQFF.

The chain carries TRBV19 and TRBJ2-1, with 10 bases matching TRBD2. Germline trimming cut 5 bases from V and 2 bases from J; bases unmatched to any gene: 9. Per germline, CDR1 LNHDA and CDR2 SQIVND (reference sequence). The CDR3 loop spans 17 amino acids. CDR3 protein: CASSLLTSGLTYNEQFF. CDR3 DNA sequence: TGTGCCAGTAGTCTCCTGACTAGCGGGCTAACCTACAATGAGCAGTTCTTC.

The rearrangement links TRBV11-2 to TRBJ2-7; no firm D call. Trimming removed 3 bases from V and 0 bases from J, with 15 bases in between. The CDR3 totals 16 residues. Germline CDR1 reads SGHAT; CDR2 reads FQNNGV. This CDR3 is CASSFSWSSSSYEQYF. The CDR3 DNA sequence: TGTGCCAGCAGCTTTTCGTGGAGTTCCAGCTCCTACGAGCAGTACTTC.

The chain is built from TRBV9 and TRBJ2-7; D is perhaps TRBD1 or TRBD2 (5 bases each). Germline CDR1 reads SGDLS; CDR2 reads YYNGEE. The germline V and J ends were trimmed by 4 bases and 1 base, with 12 bases remaining between them. This CDR3 has 14 residues. The CDR3 DNA sequence: TGTGCCAGCAGCACCCGGGACGCTTCCTACGAGCAGTACTTC. Its translation is CASSTRDASYEQYF. The full variable domain, in which reference TRBV9 and TRBJ2-7 provide the parts outside the CDR3, is DSGVTQTPKHLITATGQRVTLRCSPRSGDLSVYWYQQSLDQGLQFLIQYYNGEERAKGNILERFSAQQFPDLHSELNLSSLELGDSALYFCASSTRDASYEQYFGPGTRLTVT.

The chain carries TRBV5-6 and TRBJ2-7; D gene ambiguous. This CDR3 comprises 13 residues. The V end was cut by 4 bases, the J end by 2 bases, with 10 bases between. Germline lookup yields CDR1 SGHDT and CDR2 YYEEEE. In DNA form, the CDR3 reads TGTGCCAGCAGCGTTTCCCACGCCTACGAGCAGTACTTC. Protein product: CASSVSHAYEQYF.

The rearrangement links TRBV7-2 to TRBJ2-1, with D perhaps assigned TRBD1 or TRBD2 (5 bases each). The CDR3 consists of 14 residues. V gave up 4 bases and J gave up 5 bases, with 12 bases separating them. Germline values: CDR1 SGHTA, CDR2 FQGNSA. This chain's CDR3 is CASSSRDGDNEQFF. CDR3 DNA: TGTGCCAGCAGCTCAAGGGACGGAGACAATGAGCAGTTCTTC.

The chain uses TRBV9 and TRBJ2-2, with TRBD2 identical over 8 bases. This CDR3 has 15 residues. Germline CDR1 is SGDLS and CDR2 is YYNGEE. With V trimmed by 2 bases and J by 8 bases, 8 bases remained unmatched. The CDR3 here is CASSVDLGLAGELFF. The CDR3 DNA follows: TGTGCCAGCAGCGTCGATCTCGGACTAGCTGGGGAGCTGTTTTTT.